This record covers a single T cell receptor beta chain. Produced via immunoSEQ multiplex PCR; TCRdb's table is partial and in-frame only. Of almost 750,000 clones listed, over 55% are singletons. The data are from a study of shared clonotypes between healthy human individuals. The clonotype comes from a woman between 25 and 40 years old in good health. Sequenced material: memory CD4+ T cells sorted from blood. Sample subset: CD45RA-negative fraction.

The CDR3 loop reads CASSDGSGGKDYEQYF. CDR3 DNA: TGCGCCAGCAGTGATGGTAGCGGTGGTAAGGACTACGAGCAGTACTTC. This chain joins TRBV10-2 and TRBJ2-7; D may be TRBD2 (6 bases). The CDR3 covers 16 residues. CDR1 is WSHSY, CDR2 SAAADI, per germline. V was trimmed by 3 bases and J by 3 bases, leaving 18 bases between them.